These 5 T cell receptor beta chains were all obtained from the same sample, sequenced in a study of OX40 agonist ivuxolimab in advanced cancers. Libraries were prepared by immunoSEQ multiplex PCR; TCRdb keeps only in-frame clonotypes and omits some of them. In the table there are around 98,000 clones, 87% of which are singletons. Here the sequenced sample was CD4+ or CD8+ T cells sorted from blood, taken in a trial of the OX40 agonist ivuxolimab. The receptors originated from an adult with an advanced solid tumor such as melanoma, head and neck, liver or kidney cancer.

The genes are TRBV18 and TRBJ2-7; D perhaps matches TRBD1 (6 bases). Trimming took off 2 bases at V and 2 bases at J, with 13 bases between the two ends. This CDR3 comprises 15 residues. Per germline, CDR1 KGHSH and CDR2 LQKENI. In DNA form, the CDR3 reads TGTGCCAGCTCACCAGGCACGGACAGCGCCTACGAGCAGTACTTC. Translation: CASSPGTDSAYEQYF.

This rearrangement joins TRBV5-8 to TRBJ1-2, with a possible D match to TRBD1 (5 bases). The V and J ends lost 0 bases and 2 bases respectively, with 5 bases between them. Germline V lookup: CDR1 SGHTS, CDR2 YDEGEE. This CDR3 contains 13 residues. DNA of the CDR3: TGTGCCAGCAGCTTGGCAGGGAACTATGGCTACACCTTC. Translation gives CASSLAGNYGYTF. Filled out from reference TRBV5-8 and TRBJ1-2, the complete variable domain reads EAGVTQSPTHLIKTRGQQATLRCSPISGHTSVYWYQQALGLGLQFLLWYDEGEERNRGNFPPRFSGRQFPNYSSELNVNALELEDSALYLCASSLAGNYGYTFGSGTRLTVV.

V is TRBV27 and J is TRBJ2-1; 7 bases map to TRBD2. The CDR3 covers 15 residues. The germline CDR1 and CDR2 sequences are MNHEY and SMNVEV (reference sequence). V lost 10 bases to trimming and J lost 6 bases; unmatched junction nucleotides: 15. CDR3 coding DNA: TGTGCCACCCACTCATGGGGCCGGGGGGTCAATGAGCAGTTCTTC. As protein: CATHSWGRGVNEQFF.

This rearrangement joins TRBV7-2 to TRBJ2-7, with D perhaps given as TRBD1 or TRBD2 (5 bases each). CDR1 is SGHTA, CDR2 FQGNSA, per germline. The CDR3 has 14 residues. Trimming stripped 5 bases from V and 3 bases from J, with 14 bases between. In DNA, the CDR3 is TGTGCCAGCAGCCCGCAGGGTGGAGGCTACGAGCAGTACTTC. Protein sequence: CASSPQGGGYEQYF.

The rearrangement links TRBV2 to TRBJ1-2, with 7 nucleotides matching TRBD1. Losses at the gene ends were 5 bases for V and 8 bases for J; bases not matched to a gene: 5. The CDR3 spans 12 residues. Germline CDR1 reads SNHLY; CDR2 reads FYNNEI. The CDR3 DNA sequence: TGTGCCAGCAGTTCAACAGGGGCGGGCTACACCTTC. Translation: CASSSTGAGYTF.